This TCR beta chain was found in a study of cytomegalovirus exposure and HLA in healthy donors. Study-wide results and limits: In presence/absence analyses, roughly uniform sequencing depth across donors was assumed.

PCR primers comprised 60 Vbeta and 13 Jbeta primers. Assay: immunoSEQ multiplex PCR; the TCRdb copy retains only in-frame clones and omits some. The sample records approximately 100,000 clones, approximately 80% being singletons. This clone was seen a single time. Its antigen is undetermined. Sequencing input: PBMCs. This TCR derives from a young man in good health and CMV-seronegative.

The CDR3 loop reads CASEGEGQGNGNEQFF. The CDR3 DNA reads as TGTGCCAGTGAGGGGGAAGGACAGGGGAATGGCAATGAGCAGTTCTTC. The chain employs TRBV2 and TRBJ2-1; 9 positions agree with TRBD1. The CDR3 loop spans 16 amino acids. From germline, CDR1 is SNHLY and CDR2 FYNNEI. V lost 9 bases, J lost 6 bases, and 15 bases stayed unmatched.